This TCR beta chain comes out of a study of blood T cell repertoires in COVID-19. The wider study: The cDNA or gDNA used as material had been derived from T cells, B-cell-depleted T cells, or PBMCs.

Between the trimmed V and J ends, which lost 2 bases and 7 bases, there was a span of 17 bases. Germline V gene sequence: CDR1 GTSNPN, CDR2 SVGIG (reference sequence). The CDR3 loop spans 14 amino acids. Patients of the Seattle cohort, enrolled during active infection, were followed longitudinally. Method: immunoSEQ multiplex PCR; TCRdb's copy keeps in-frame clones and lacks some. Here the sample spans around 190,000 clones, roughly four fifths being singletons. The TCR sequence derives from a woman between 65 and 79 years old with COVID-19, enrolled during active disease. The source material was peripheral blood. The J gene is TRBJ1-2, the V gene TRBV30; no definite D call. The CDR3 DNA reads as TGTGCCTGGAGTCCAGGAAGAGGGTCAGGTGGCTACACCTTC. This gives the protein CAWSPGRGSGGYTF.